A selection of T cell receptor beta chains follows, all from one sample in a study of identifying expanded T cells in peripheral blood. Repertoires were generated with immunoSEQ multiplex PCR, while TCRdb's copy carries only in-frame clones and drops some. The sample records more than 65,000 clones, approximately 90% being singletons. Specimen: blood. The receptors come from a person between 18 and 75 years old in good health. Both conserved end residues are part of each CDR3. D genes are given only for firm matches. Clone size is not always given. Where it is, it says once, few, many or a class for expanded clones.

CDR3nt | CDR3aa | abundance | j_gene | d_gene | v_gene
TGCGCCAGCAGGGTACAGGGGGTCACCGGGGAGCTGTTTTTT | CASRVQGVTGELFF | once | TRBJ2-2 | TRBD1 | TRBV10-2
TGTGCCAGCAGTCAAGACAGATCTGGAAACACCATATATTTT | CASSQDRSGNTIYF | once | TRBJ1-3 | . | TRBV27
TGTGCCAGCAGCATGGACAGGGTCGGTGGCTACACCTTC | CASSMDRVGGYTF | . | TRBJ1-2 | TRBD1 | TRBV5-4
TGCAGCGTTGGTGGGACAGGGGGCGCGTTCGACCCTGAAGCTTTCTTT | CSVGGTGGAFDPEAFF | . | TRBJ1-1 | TRBD1 | TRBV29-1
TGCAGCGTTCAAAGGAGTGCCTACGAGCAGTACTTC | CSVQRSAYEQYF | . | TRBJ2-7 | . | TRBV29-1
TGTGCCAGCAGCTTAATCAGTCAGGGCCGAAAACTGTTTTTT | CASSLISQGRKLFF | . | TRBJ1-4 | . | TRBV7-8
TGTGCCAGCAGCTTGGCGGGGGCTTTGTCGGGCTACACCTTC | CASSLAGALSGYTF | once | TRBJ1-2 | . | TRBV5-6
TGTGCCAGCAGCTCGAGATCAGGACTGCAAATTAATGAGCAGTTCTTC | CASSSRSGLQINEQFF | . | TRBJ2-1 | . | TRBV5-8
TGTGCCAGCAGCTCCCAATTTTACGGGGTCCTCACTATATACGAGCAGTACTTC | CASSSQFYGVLTIYEQYF | . | TRBJ2-7 | . | TRBV11-2
TGCAGCGTAGCCGGACAGGGGGCTGGTGGCTACACCTTC | CSVAGQGAGGYTF | . | TRBJ1-2 | TRBD1 | TRBV29-1
TGTGCCACCAGCAATACCGATATTGGAAACACCATATATTTT | CATSNTDIGNTIYF | . | TRBJ1-3 | . | TRBV15
TGTGCCAGTAGTATCTCTAGCGGGAGTCTGTACGAGCAGTACTTC | CASSISSGSLYEQYF | . | TRBJ2-7 | TRBD2 | TRBV19
TGTGCCAGCAGCCGGCGGGGGAGCTATGGCTACACCTTC | CASSRRGSYGYTF | . | TRBJ1-2 | . | TRBV14
TGTGCCAGCAAACTTTGGGTTAACACAGATACGCAGTATTTT | CASKLWVNTDTQYF | . | TRBJ2-3 | . | TRBV27
TGTGCCAGCAGCAAAGGAGTTGCGGGGAATCAGCCCCAGCATTTT | CASSKGVAGNQPQHF | . | TRBJ1-5 | . | TRBV21-1
TGCGCCAGCAGTTCCGTACAGGAAGTGAATGAGCAGTTCTTC | CASSSVQEVNEQFF | once | TRBJ2-1 | . | TRBV5-1
TGTGCCACCAGCAGAGGGGGGACAGAGAGCTACGAGCAGTACTTC | CATSRGGTESYEQYF | . | TRBJ2-7 | TRBD1 | TRBV15
TGTGCCAGCAGTGAGGGGGCGCAGTTCTTC | CASSEGAQFF | . | TRBJ2-1 | . | TRBV25-1
TGTGCCAGCAGTCAGGCTAGCGGGGCTGCCTACGAGCAGTACTTC | CASSQASGAAYEQYF | . | TRBJ2-7 | TRBD2 | TRBV6-5
TGTGCCAGCAGGGACGGGGTTTACAATGAGCAGTTCTTC | CASRDGVYNEQFF | . | TRBJ2-1 | . | TRBV6-5
TGTGCCAGCAGCGTAGAGGGACAGCCGAGCACAGATACGCAGTATTTT | CASSVEGQPSTDTQYF | . | TRBJ2-3 | TRBD1 | TRBV9
TGTGCTAGTGGTCCCCCACTATGGGACATTCAGTACTTC | CASGPPLWDIQYF | . | TRBJ2-4 | . | TRBV12-5
TGTGCCTGGAGTGTCGCTCGGACTAGCGGGGGAAAAGAGACCCAGTACTTC | CAWSVARTSGGKETQYF | . | TRBJ2-5 | TRBD2 | TRBV30
TGTGCCTGGAATCAGGCCACGAACACTGAAGCTTTCTTT | CAWNQATNTEAFF | . | TRBJ1-1 | . | TRBV30
TGTGCCAGCAACTCGGGGTGGGCCTACGAGCAGTACTTC | CASNSGWAYEQYF | . | TRBJ2-7 | . | TRBV7-2
TGTGCCAGCAGTTTAGCACTTCAAGAGACCCAGTACTTC | CASSLALQETQYF | . | TRBJ2-5 | . | TRBV27
TGTGCCAGCAGCGGCATGGGCGGACAGGGAGGTCAGCCCCAGCATTTT | CASSGMGGQGGQPQHF | . | TRBJ1-5 | TRBD1 | TRBV7-2
TGTGCCAGCAGAGACTCCTCCCGGAATGAGCAGTTCTTC | CASRDSSRNEQFF | . | TRBJ2-1 | . | TRBV4-2
TGTGCCAGCAGTTTATATGAGCAGTTCTTC | CASSLYEQFF | . | TRBJ2-1 | . | TRBV28
TGTGCCAGCAGCGGAACAGGGGGCCCTTATGGCTACACCTTC | CASSGTGGPYGYTF | . | TRBJ1-2 | TRBD1 | TRBV5-4
TGTGCCAGCAGGAGCCTAACCTACGAGCAGTACTTC | CASRSLTYEQYF | . | TRBJ2-7 | . | TRBV28
TGTGCCAGCAGCTTAGTGGTTTCAGGACAAGAGACCCAGTACTTC | CASSLVVSGQETQYF | . | TRBJ2-5 | . | TRBV7-9
TGTGCCAGCGGCGCGGGAGGAGATGAGCAGTTCTTC | CASGAGGDEQFF | . | TRBJ2-1 | TRBD2 | TRBV9
TGTGCCTGGAGTGTATTGAAGGAGGCGCAGTATTTT | CAWSVLKEAQYF | . | TRBJ2-3 | . | TRBV30
TGTGCCAGCAGTTCTAGCGGGAGCGGGCTCTACGAGCAGTACTTC | CASSSSGSGLYEQYF | . | TRBJ2-7 | TRBD2 | TRBV7-9